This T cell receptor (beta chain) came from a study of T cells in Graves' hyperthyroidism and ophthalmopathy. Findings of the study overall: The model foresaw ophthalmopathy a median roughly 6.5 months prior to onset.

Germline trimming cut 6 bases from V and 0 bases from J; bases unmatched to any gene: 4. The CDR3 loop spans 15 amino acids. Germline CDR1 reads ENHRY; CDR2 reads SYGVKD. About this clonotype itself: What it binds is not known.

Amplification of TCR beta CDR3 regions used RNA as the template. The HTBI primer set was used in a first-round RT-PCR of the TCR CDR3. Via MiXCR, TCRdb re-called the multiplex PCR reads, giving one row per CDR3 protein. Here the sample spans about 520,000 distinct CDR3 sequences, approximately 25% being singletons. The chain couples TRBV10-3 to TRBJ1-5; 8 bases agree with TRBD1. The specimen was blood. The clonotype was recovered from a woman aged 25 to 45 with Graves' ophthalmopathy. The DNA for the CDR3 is TGTGCCATCAGCGGGACAGGATATAGCAATCAGCCCCAGCATTTT. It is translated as CAISGTGYSNQPQHF.